What follows describes a single TCR beta chain. TCRdb's copy holds only in-frame clones and misses some; the assay was immunoSEQ multiplex PCR. Among about 250,000 clones listed, approximately 89% were seen once. Followed longitudinally, the Seattle patients had been enrolled during active infection. The record originates from a study of blood T cell repertoires in COVID-19. In the study overall: Researchers got acute and convalescent COVID-19 samples from the United States, Italy and Spain. T cells, B-cell-depleted T cells, or PBMCs provided the cDNA or gDNA that served as material.

The J segment lost 6 bases and the V segment lost 5 bases, leaving 6 bases of the junction unmatched. Per germline, CDR1 SGHNT and CDR2 YYREEE (reference sequence). This CDR3 spans 13 amino acids. Sequences were obtained from peripheral blood. The sequence was collected from a woman in her 30s with COVID-19, enrolled during active disease. The rearrangement joins TRBV5-4 to TRBJ2-3, with 7 bases aligning to TRBD1. The CDR3 protein is CASRSGGEDTQYF. CDR3 nucleotides: TGTGCCAGCAGATCAGGGGGTGAGGATACGCAGTATTTT.